This T cell receptor (beta chain) was identified in a study of CD8 T cells in ankylosing spondylitis. Study-level results: Blood from ankylosing spondylitis patients appeared to carry a characteristic roughly 8-variant TCR beta motif. Clones linked to the disease showed a CD8+ phenotype. They occurred at relatively low frequencies in peripheral blood. Within matched ankylosing spondylitis synovial fluid, disease-linked clones were reportedly significantly enriched.

Via MiXCR, TCRdb re-called the 5' RACE reads, giving one row per CDR3 protein. This table has 500,000 to 650,000 distinct CDR3 sequences, about 5.2% appearing once. This clonotype was seen only a few times. Its target is not known. The V gene's germline CDR1 is MNHEY and CDR2 SMNVEV (reference sequence). Trimming took off 4 bases at V and 8 bases at J, with 12 bases between the two ends. This CDR3 has 12 amino acids. This chain links TRBV27 with TRBJ2-7; possible D gene TRBD1, 6 bases. The TCR was taken from a male donor with ankylosing spondylitis. Sequences were obtained from blood, either unsorted or a sorted T cell fraction (not recorded which). The CDR3 here is CASSSDRDKQYF. The CDR3 DNA follows: TGTGCCAGCAGTTCTGACCGGGACAAGCAGTACTTC.